One sample yielded the 24 T cell receptor beta chains listed below, sequenced in a study of T cells in Graves' hyperthyroidism and ophthalmopathy. RNA transcripts provided the source from which TCR beta CDR3 regions were amplified. An initial round of RT-PCR targeting the TCR CDR3 relied on the HTBI primer set. Via MiXCR, TCRdb re-called the multiplex PCR reads, giving one row per CDR3 protein. The sample lists 280,000 or so distinct CDR3 sequences; 25% to 30% were seen once. The sample consisted of blood. These receptors were obtained from a man in his forties with Graves' hyperthyroidism that later progressed to Graves' ophthalmopathy.

In its sample, this clonotype was seen many times. The chain employs TRBV12-3 or TRBV12-4 and TRBJ2-2; 8 positions agree with TRBD2. The CDR3 covers 13 residues. V shed 5 bases, J shed 8 bases, and the junction held 4 bases outside the gene matches. The CDR3 is CASSRGLGGELFF. The DNA of the CDR3 is TGTGCCAGCAGTCGGGGACTAGGGGGGGAGCTGTTTTTT.

This clonotype has a count of ten or more. The rearrangement uses TRBV11-2 and TRBJ2-5; 13 nucleotides agree with TRBD2. The germline V gene encodes CDR1 SGHAT and CDR2 FQNNGV. The CDR3 covers 18 residues. Trimming removed 5 bases from V and 5 bases from J; junction bases left unmatched: 14. In DNA, the CDR3 is TGTGCCAGCAGCCCCCGGACTAGCGGGAGAAGGCTGTCGGAGACCCAGTACTTC. Encoded protein: CASSPRTSGRRLSETQYF. Supplemented by reference TRBV11-2 and TRBJ2-5, the full variable domain reads EAGVAQSPRYKIIEKRQSVAFWCNPISGHATLYWYQQILGQGPKLLIQFQNNGVVDDSQLPKDRFSAERLKGVDSTLKIQPAKLEDSAVYLCASSPRTSGRRLSETQYFGPGTRLLVL.

This clonotype has a single count. The CDR3 region is CASSPRGSRHEQYF. The CDR3 nucleotides read TGTGCCAGCAGCCCGAGGGGTTCTCGCCACGAGCAGTACTTC. V gene TRBV3-1 combines with J gene TRBJ2-7; the D gene could be TRBD1 or TRBD2 (5 bases each). V gave up 4 bases and J gave up 5 bases, with 15 bases separating them. The CDR3 length is 14 residues. The germline V gene has CDR1 LGHDT and CDR2 YNNKEL (reference sequence).

CDR3 sequence: CASSSAGLNTEAFF. Written as DNA, the CDR3 is TGTGCCAGCAGCTCCGCAGGGCTGAACACTGAAGCTTTCTTT. The chain couples TRBV11-2 to TRBJ1-1; maybe TRBD1 (5 bases). Per the germline V gene, CDR1 is SGHAT and CDR2 is FQNNGV. Trimming shortened V by 4 bases and J by 0 bases, and 9 bases separated the two germline ends. There are 14 residues in the CDR3.

This clonotype was detected ten times or more. CDR3 in amino acids: CASSSPGQGKYEQYF. The CDR3 bases are TGTGCCAGCAGTTCGCCGGGACAGGGGAAGTACGAGCAGTACTTC. The chain is built from TRBV27 and TRBJ2-7, with 10 bases identical to TRBD1. After removal of 4 bases from V and 4 bases from J, the junction contained 7 bases not matched to a gene. Germline V lookup: CDR1 MNHEY, CDR2 SMNVEV (reference sequence). The CDR3 has 15 residues.

This clonotype was detected many times. This chain connects TRBV2 to TRBJ2-5; 7 bases align to TRBD2. The CDR3 has 13 residues. The germline V gene has CDR1 SNHLY and CDR2 FYNNEI. V shed 3 bases, J shed 7 bases, and the junction held 5 bases outside the gene matches. The CDR3 bases are TGTGCCAGCAGTGACAGGGAGCGGGGGACCCAGTACTTC. Its protein product is CASSDRERGTQYF.

This clonotype was seen at least ten times. The rearrangement uses TRBV12-3 or TRBV12-4 and TRBJ2-2, with a weak D call TRBD1 (5 bases). V was clipped by 5 bases and J by 4 bases, with 8 bases between them. There are 13 residues in the CDR3. CDR3 region: CASSDRTTGELFF. As DNA, the CDR3 is TGTGCCAGCAGTGACAGAACCACCGGGGAGCTGTTTTTT.

This clonotype was detected only once. The J gene is TRBJ1-1, the V gene TRBV6-5; D is possibly TRBD1 (5 bases). Germline CDR1 and CDR2: MNHEY and SVGAGI. V gave up 1 base and J gave up 7 bases, with 16 bases separating them. CDR3 length: 15 residues. In DNA form, the CDR3 reads TGTGCCAGCAGTTACTGGGAGGGGAGGACTGATGAAGCTTTCTTT. Amino acids: CASSYWEGRTDEAFF.

The table lists this clonotype with a count of one. One base away lies a much larger clone, so this may be a sequencing read error. The V call is TRBV27, the J call TRBJ1-1, with D unclear. CDR1 is MNHEY, CDR2 SMNVEV, per germline (reference sequence). This CDR3 region has 13 residues. This chain's CDR3 is CACSGRVDTEAFF. The CDR3, as DNA: TGTGCCTGCAGTGGACGGGTAGACACTGAAGCTTTCTTT.

The chain couples TRBV28 to TRBJ1-3; D gene uncertain. The germline V gene encodes CDR1 MDHEN and CDR2 SYDVKM. V lost 2 bases to trimming and J lost 2 bases, with 10 bases between them. CDR3 length: 15 amino acids. This CDR3 is CASSLAVRTGNTIYF. The DNA of the CDR3 is TGTGCCAGCAGTTTAGCCGTTCGTACTGGAAACACCATATATTTT.

The V gene is TRBV15, the J gene TRBJ1-6; D unclear. Germline loops: CDR1 LNHNV, CDR2 YYDKDF (reference sequence). This CDR3 has 16 residues. Trimming left V 0 bases short and J 8 bases short, with 14 bases between. CDR3: CATSRDEEGNYSPLHF. CDR3 in DNA: TGTGCCACCAGCAGAGATGAGGAGGGAAATTATTCACCCCTCCACTTT.

The table lists this clonotype with many counts. The germline gene is not matched at one end of the junction; a read error may be the cause. The gene calls are TRBV7-7 and TRBJ2-6; 7 bases are a match to TRBD1. Germline loops: CDR1 SSHAT, CDR2 FNYEAQ (reference sequence). The CDR3 contains 18 residues. The CDR3 DNA reads as TGTGCTAGCAGCCCAACGCCGGGACAGAGCTCTGGGGCCAACGTCCTGACTTTC. It yields the protein CASSPTPGQSSGANVLTF.

This clonotype occurred many times. The chain carries TRBV6-5 and TRBJ1-2, with TRBD1 matching over 9 bases. The trim removed 6 bases at V and 8 bases at J, leaving 7 bases unmatched. The CDR3 contains 13 residues. Per the germline V gene, CDR1 is MNHEY and CDR2 is SVGAGI. The chain's CDR3 is CASSHDRGRGYTF. CDR3 DNA: TGTGCCAGCAGCCATGACAGGGGGAGAGGCTACACCTTC.

There are many counts of this clonotype. The chain uses TRBV27 and TRBJ2-5; D not certain. The germline V gene encodes CDR1 MNHEY and CDR2 SMNVEV (reference sequence). This CDR3 region has 14 residues. V was trimmed by 3 bases and J by 5 bases, leaving 13 bases between them. The CDR3 region is CASSLSRTTETQYF. In nucleotides, the CDR3 is TGTGCCAGCAGTTTGAGTAGGACGACGGAGACCCAGTACTTC.

This clonotype was recorded only once. The chain employs TRBV24-1 and TRBJ2-3; D assignment may be TRBD1 or TRBD2 (5 bases each). The ends were cut back, 3 bases at V and 2 bases at J, with 14 bases in the middle. This CDR3 comprises 16 residues. Germline CDR1 is KGHDR and CDR2 is SFDVKD. CDR3 region: CATSDPGRDATDTQYF. CDR3 in DNA: TGTGCCACCAGTGATCCGGGTCGGGACGCCACAGATACGCAGTATTTT.

The genes are TRBV6-1 and TRBJ1-2, with 8 bases that match TRBD1. Germline values: CDR1 MNHNS, CDR2 SASEGT. CDR3 size: 16 residues. V shed 7 bases, J shed 3 bases, and the junction held 13 bases outside the gene matches. CDR3 protein: CASTRQGPSMDYGYTF. CDR3 in DNA: TGTGCCAGCACCCGACAGGGGCCCTCTATGGACTATGGCTACACCTTC.

This chain links TRBV29-1 with TRBJ1-1; no reliable D call. Germline V gene data show CDR1 as SQVTM and CDR2 as ANQGSEA. Trimming removed 5 bases from V and 4 bases from J, with 11 bases in between. The CDR3 length is 12 residues. The CDR3 here is CSVNRRGTEAFF. CDR3 bases: TGCAGCGTTAATCGACGGGGCACTGAAGCTTTCTTT.

On this clonotype itself: One end of the junction varies from germline; a read error may be responsible. This chain joins TRBV15 and TRBJ2-1; D is perhaps TRBD1 or TRBD2 (7 bases each). Germline-derived CDR1 and CDR2 are LNHNV and YYDKDF (reference sequence). The CDR3 spans 16 residues. In DNA form, the CDR3 reads TGTGCCACCACCAGAGGGAGGGACAGCTCCTACAATGAGCAGTTCTTC. Translated, it gives CATTRGRDSSYNEQFF.

This clonotype was counted ten times or more. The chain uses TRBV9 and TRBJ2-5; D possibly corresponds to TRBD2 (6 bases). The CDR3 is made up of 16 amino acids. Germline values: CDR1 SGDLS, CDR2 YYNGEE. The V and J ends lost 0 bases and 5 bases respectively, with 17 bases between them. CDR3 amino acids: CASSVGLASARETQYF. The CDR3 DNA sequence: TGTGCCAGCAGCGTAGGCCTAGCGTCGGCCCGTGAGACCCAGTACTTC.

This clonotype was seen ten or more times. This chain links TRBV7-3 with TRBJ2-3; TRBD2 matches at 15 bases. Germline CDR1 SGHTA, CDR2 FQGTGA. The V gene end was trimmed by 5 bases and the J gene end by 5 bases; junction bases not matched to a gene: 5. This CDR3 comprises 16 residues. CDR3 in amino acids: CASSVGLAGGVDTQYF. As DNA, the CDR3 is TGTGCCAGCAGCGTGGGACTAGCGGGAGGAGTAGATACGCAGTATTTT.

This clonotype was counted at least ten times. In DNA, the CDR3 is TGTGCCAGCTCAATCACAGGGAACGAGCAGTACTTC. Residues: CASSITGNEQYF. This chain links TRBV18 with TRBJ2-7, with D possibly matching TRBD1 (6 bases). Trimming shortened V by 5 bases and J by 5 bases, and 10 bases separated the two germline ends. Per germline, CDR1 KGHSH and CDR2 LQKENI. The CDR3 extends over 12 amino acids.

This clonotype has only a few counts. The chain combines TRBV7-2 with TRBJ2-7, with D unresolved. The CDR3 length is 15 residues. Trimming pared 0 bases from V and 2 bases from J, leaving 11 bases between. CDR1 is SGHTA, CDR2 FQGNSA, per germline. CDR3 in amino acids: CASSLAPDGPYEQYF. The CDR3 DNA is TGTGCCAGCAGCTTAGCACCGGACGGTCCCTACGAGCAGTACTTC.

This chain connects TRBV29-1 to TRBJ2-2; 7 positions agree with TRBD2. The CDR3 runs 19 residues. The J segment lost 2 bases and the V segment lost 3 bases, leaving 18 bases of the junction unmatched. Germline values: CDR1 SQVTM, CDR2 ANQGSEA. CDR3 in amino acids: CSVELSSGGKTSNTGELFF. The DNA for the CDR3 is TGCAGCGTTGAGCTCTCTAGCGGAGGAAAAACCTCAAACACCGGGGAGCTGTTTTTT.

J is TRBJ1-1 and V is TRBV11-2; 8 bases are a match to TRBD1. This CDR3 is 16 amino acids long. V shed 6 bases and J 3 bases; nucleotides not matched to a gene: 12. Germline assignment: CDR1 SGHAT and CDR2 FQNNGV. DNA for the CDR3: TGTGCCAGCAGGCCGCAGGGGGCGCTGGATTACACTGAAGCTTTCTTT. Amino acids: CASRPQGALDYTEAFF.